The 5 T cell receptor beta chains below were found in one sample sequenced in a study of CD8 T cells in ankylosing spondylitis. Study outcomes and limitations: A TCR beta motif of under 10 highly homologous variants appeared characteristic of ankylosing spondylitis blood.

TCRdb itself ran the 5' RACE reads through MiXCR, one entry per CDR3 protein. The table records roughly 700,000 distinct CDR3 sequences, 15% to 20% of them present only once. These receptors' targets are unknown. The material sequenced was blood, either unsorted or a sorted T cell fraction (not recorded which). Source of these receptors: a male donor with ankylosing spondylitis.

This clonotype was seen only a few times. The V gene is TRBV9, the J gene TRBJ2-2; D may be TRBD1 (6 bases). CDR1 and CDR2 from the germline V gene are SGDLS and YYNGEE. The CDR3 consists of 16 residues. Trimming left V 0 bases short and J 0 bases short, with 9 bases between. The CDR3 coding sequence is TGTGCCAGCAGCGTAGGGCAGGGGTCGAACACCGGGGAGCTGTTTTTT. Its protein product is CASSVGQGSNTGELFF.

CDR3 sequence (DNA): TGTGCCAGCAGTTTTAGGATCTCCTACGAGCAGTACTTC. Protein product: CASSFRISYEQYF. This chain joins TRBV12-3 or TRBV12-4 and TRBJ2-7; no clear D gene. The CDR3 contains 13 residues. The ends were cut back, 3 bases at V and 0 bases at J, with 6 bases in the middle.

This clonotype was counted at least ten times. The DNA of the CDR3 is TGCAGTGCTACGGGGACTAGCGGGAGGCAGTACAATGAGCAGTTCTTC. Residues: CSATGTSGRQYNEQFF. The chain is built from TRBV20-1 and TRBJ2-1, with 15 nucleotides matching TRBD2. Per the germline V gene, CDR1 is DFQATT and CDR2 is SNEGSKA (reference sequence). This CDR3 comprises 16 residues. The V segment lost 4 bases and the J segment 4 bases; nucleotides outside the gene matches: 5.

The table lists this clonotype with a few counts. The chain recombines TRBV27 with TRBJ2-1; TRBD2 matches 7 bases. Germline CDR1 reads MNHEY; CDR2 reads SMNVEV (reference sequence). With 9 bases clipped from V and 7 bases from J, the junction kept 12 bases outside the gene matches. The CDR3 spans 14 residues. Here the CDR3 DNA reads TGTGCCAGTACTCCGGGACTACACGGTAATGAGCAGTTCTTC. As protein: CASTPGLHGNEQFF.

Only a few counts were recorded for this clonotype. The chain is built from TRBV29-1 and TRBJ2-1; no firm D call. Germline CDR1 is SQVTM and CDR2 is ANQGSEA. V shed 1 base and J shed 4 bases, with 5 bases lying between them. CDR3 length equals 12 residues. DNA for the CDR3: TGCAGCGTTGAAGCCACATACAATGAGCAGTTCTTC. Its protein product is CSVEATYNEQFF.